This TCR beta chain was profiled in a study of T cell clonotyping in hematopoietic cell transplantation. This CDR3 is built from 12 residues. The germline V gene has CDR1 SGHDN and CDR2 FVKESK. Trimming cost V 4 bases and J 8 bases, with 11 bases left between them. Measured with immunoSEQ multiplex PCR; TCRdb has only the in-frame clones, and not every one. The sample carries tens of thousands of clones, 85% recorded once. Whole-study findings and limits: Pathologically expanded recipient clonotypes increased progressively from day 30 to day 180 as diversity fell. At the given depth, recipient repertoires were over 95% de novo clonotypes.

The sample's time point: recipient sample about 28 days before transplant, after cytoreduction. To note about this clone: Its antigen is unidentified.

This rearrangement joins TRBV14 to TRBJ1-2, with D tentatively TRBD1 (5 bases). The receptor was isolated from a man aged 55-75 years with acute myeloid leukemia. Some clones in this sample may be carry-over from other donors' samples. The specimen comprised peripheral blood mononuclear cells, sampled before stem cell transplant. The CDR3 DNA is TGTGCCAGCAGCCCGGGACTCCAAGGCTACACCTTC. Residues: CASSPGLQGYTF.